The 2 T cell receptor beta chains below all came from one sample that was sequenced in a study of ipilimumab plus nivolumab after autologous stem cell transplantation. The table came from immunoSEQ multiplex PCR; TCRdb's copy has only in-frame clones and leaves some out. The profile covers 15,000 to 20,000 clones, with roughly four fifths appearing a single time and approximately 7% taken by the ten largest. Sequences were derived from PBMCs, sampled in a trial of ipilimumab plus nivolumab as post-transplant consolidation. The origin of the receptors is a male donor with diffuse large B-cell lymphoma.

The chain joins TRBV7-8 to TRBJ1-3; unclear D gene. Deletions cut 1 base from V and 0 bases from J, with 4 bases between. The germline CDR1 and CDR2 sequences are SGHVS and FQNEAQ. The CDR3 has 14 amino acids. Here the CDR3 reads CASSLVASGNTIYF. The CDR3 DNA sequence: TGTGCCAGCAGCTTAGTGGCCTCTGGAAACACCATATATTTT.

This clone was found once. J is TRBJ2-5 and V is TRBV19, with 7 positions matching TRBD2. CDR3 length: 15 residues. CDR1 and CDR2 from the germline V gene are LNHDA and SQIVND (reference sequence). V lost 3 bases and J lost 2; bases outside the gene matches: 6. In nucleotides, the CDR3 is TGTGCCAGTAGTATTTGGGGGGGTCGTCAAGAGACCCAGTACTTC. It codes for CASSIWGGRQETQYF. The entire variable domain, with the rest obtained from reference TRBV19 and TRBJ2-5, is as follows: DGGITQSPKYLFRKEGQNVTLSCEQNLNHDAMYWYRQDPGQGLRLIYYSQIVNDFQKGDIAEGYSVSREKKESFPLTVTSAQKNPTAFYLCASSIWGGRQETQYFGPGTRLLVL.